This T cell receptor beta chain is drawn from a study of T-cell reconstitution after alpha-beta-depleted transplantation in children (dated by TCRdb to 2016 to 2018). Describing the broader study: Using TCR repertoire profiling, the study quantitatively followed how T-cell immune reconstitution unfolded in children after TCRalphabeta/CD19-depleted allogeneic hematopoietic cell transplantation.

For CDR1 and CDR2, the germline V gene (reference sequence) lists MNHEY and SMNVEV. The CDR3 goes from the cysteine to the phenylalanine over 17 residues. The kept DNA is CDR3 alone, 51 bases in frame from the first base. Germline trimming: 4 bases from V, 0 bases from J; junction bases outside gene matches: 9. Results and caveats for the whole study, not just this receptor: In some patients, high TCRbeta diversity at day 60 was attributed to recipient T cells and intrathymic progenitors that had survived conditioning. Over subsequent months, a decline in hyperexpanded clone frequencies was noted, and after one year, T-cell counts and TCRbeta diversity were mostly ascribed to newly produced T cells. Apparently early alphabetaT-cell count recovery about two months after transplant reportedly relied on only several hundred rapidly expanded clones derived from non-depleted graft cells.

This clonotype was recorded at least ten times. It has no known antigen specificity. No quality values exist for individual bases; no much larger clone is one base distant. In light of the paper, this sample's treatment or condition label describes: allogeneic hematopoietic cell transplantation with graft depleted of TCRalphabeta T cells and CD19 B cells. The children who served as transplant recipients had been given grafts of TCRalphabeta/CD19-depleted allogeneic hematopoietic cells. The library was produced with PCR. TCRdb shows the sequencer as Illumina HiSeq 2500. TCR libraries were prepared with molecular barcoding, using unique molecular identifiers to normalize TCRbeta repertoire quantification. The public reads were reprocessed in TCRdb via fastp at Q25 and MiXCR, keeping in-frame beta chains. When rows share a CDR3 protein, they turn into one entry using the most common DNA and genes. The sample yields fewer than 550,000 distinct CDR3 sequences; over 9.5% were counted once. The top ten hold around 2% of the sample.

The specimen was PBMCs, collected before TCRalphabeta/CD19-depleted stem cell transplant. The chain is encoded by TRBV27 joined to TRBJ2-3; TRBD1 agrees with 8 junctional bases. The sequence was obtained from a child younger than 10 with inherited bone marrow failure, due to receive a stem cell transplant. The CDR3 region has the sequence CASSWTGYLGSTDTQYF. Here is the DNA: TGTGCCAGCAGTTGGACAGGGTACCTAGGGAGCACAGATACGCAGTATTTT.